Below are 5 T cell receptor beta chains sequenced from a single sample in a study of early T cells in non-severe SARS-CoV-2 infection. TCRdb processed the 5' RACE reads anew with MiXCR; each CDR3 protein has one entry. The table records 45,000 to 70,000 distinct CDR3 sequences, less than 9.5% of them present only once. This material consisted of whole blood, taken at baseline. These receptors were taken from an adult who was a healthcare worker with PCR-confirmed SARS-CoV-2 infection or an uninfected control (not recorded which).

This clonotype was detected only a few times. The chain recombines TRBV14 with TRBJ2-3; no firm D call. Germline V gives CDR1 SGHDN, CDR2 FVKESK. The CDR3 is 16 amino acids. V lost 0 bases to trimming and J lost 2 bases, with 12 bases between them. CDR3 sequence reads: CASSQDLMVVTDTQYF. In nucleotides, the CDR3 is TGTGCCAGCAGCCAAGATTTGATGGTGGTCACAGATACGCAGTATTTT.

This rearrangement joins TRBV12-3 or TRBV12-4 to TRBJ2-5; either TRBD1 or TRBD2 may fit D (6 bases each). This CDR3 has 13 residues. Trimming left V 5 bases short and J 10 bases short, with 17 bases between. The CDR3 coding sequence is TGTGCCAGCAGTCCCCCCCGGGGGCGGGACCAGTACTTC. Protein product: CASSPPRGRDQYF.

There are many counts of this clonotype. The chain uses TRBV24-1 and TRBJ2-3; TRBD2 agrees at 8 bases. V was pared by 9 bases and J by 3 bases, with 10 bases of the junction left unmatched. The CDR3 totals 15 residues. Germline CDR1 and CDR2: KGHDR and SFDVKD. CDR3 sequence (DNA): TGTGCCACCTCGATCCGTGGCGGGGGGACAGATACGCAGTATTTT. As protein: CATSIRGGGTDTQYF.

Of note for this clonotype: At one end, the junction sequence differs from germline, possibly due to a read error. The chain carries TRBV28 and TRBJ2-7; 10 bases agree with TRBD1. Looked up from germline, CDR1 is MDHEN and CDR2 is SYDVKM. The CDR3 contains 14 residues. The CDR3 loop reads CASSPGQGTYAQYF. The DNA of the CDR3 is TGTGCCAGCAGTCCGGGACAGGGGACCTACGCGCAGTACTTC.

The chain carries TRBV9 and TRBJ2-2, with TRBD2 matching over 13 bases. Germline CDR1 and CDR2: SGDLS and YYNGEE. The CDR3 extends over 18 amino acids. With V trimmed by 2 bases and J by 3 bases, 7 bases remained unmatched. The CDR3 region is CASSVSLAGGPDTGELFF. Here the CDR3 DNA reads TGTGCCAGCAGCGTGTCACTAGCGGGAGGGCCTGACACCGGGGAGCTGTTTTTT.